The 6 T cell receptor beta chains presented below share a single source sample, sequenced in a study of T cell responses to AZD1222 COVID-19 vaccine (TCRdb year 2021). The library was produced with the immunoSEQ multiplex PCR assay. Sourced from immuneACCESS, this table was stored by TCRdb with only in-frame sequences that have V and J called. A share of the clones is absent; for the studies checked, an unresolved V gene accounts for under half, and the remainder has no known explanation. The sample includes about 86,000 clones, with around 90% observed a single time. The ten largest clones capture 9% to 12% of the sample. This sample's time point label indicates: baseline before first vaccination. The sample's treatment or condition, from its label and the paper: meningococcal conjugate vaccine given as trial control. The sequences come from peripheral blood, collected on day 0 of MenACWY control vaccination. The receptors stem from an adult in good health.

The CDR3: CASSPGQMGNSPLHF. CDR3 DNA sequence: TGTGCCAGCAGCCCGGGACAGATGGGGAATTCACCCCTCCACTTT. The gene calls are TRBV14 and TRBJ1-6; 7 nucleotides line up with TRBD1. Germline CDR1 reads SGHDN; CDR2 reads FVKESK. The CDR3 is 15 amino acids. Trimming took 4 bases from V and 7 from J; bases not matched to a gene: 7.

The chain carries TRBV5-4 and TRBJ1-5; tentatively, D is TRBD1 (5 bases). The CDR3 is made up of 12 amino acids. In germline, CDR1 is SGHNT, CDR2 YYREEE (reference sequence). Trimming shortened V by 8 bases and J by 6 bases, and 12 bases separated the two germline ends. In DNA, the CDR3 is TGTGCCAGGGGGGGGGTAAGTCAGCCCCAGCATTTT. It yields the protein CARGGVSQPQHF.

This clone occurred a few times. This chain links TRBV7-2 with TRBJ1-6, with D perhaps matching TRBD1 (6 bases). Trimming pared 4 bases from V and 5 bases from J, leaving 15 bases between. Looked up from germline, CDR1 is SGHTA and CDR2 is FQGNSA. CDR3 length: 16 residues. CDR3 loop: CASSYGTPRNNSPLHF. CDR3 sequence (DNA): TGTGCCAGCAGCTACGGGACACCGAGGAATAATTCACCCCTCCACTTT. The full variable domain, its missing parts supplied by reference TRBV7-2 and TRBJ1-6, is GAGVSQSPSNKVTEKGKDVELRCDPISGHTALYWYRQSLGQGLEFLIYFQGNSAPDKSGLPSDRFSAERTGGSVSTLTIQRTQQEDSAVYLCASSYGTPRNNSPLHFGNGTRLTVT.

The chain is built from TRBV6-6 and TRBJ2-3, with D uncertain. The CDR3 contains 11 residues. Looked up from germline, CDR1 is MNHNY and CDR2 is SVGAGI (reference sequence). Trimming pared 3 bases from V and 9 bases from J, leaving 7 bases between. CDR3 nucleotides: TGTGCCAGCAGTTATTCTGACACGCAGTATTTT. The encoded protein is CASSYSDTQYF.

The chain has TRBV6-1 and TRBJ2-7; D is ambiguous. The CDR3 covers 13 residues. The germline V and J ends were trimmed by 0 bases and 2 bases, with 5 bases remaining between them. Per the germline V gene, CDR1 is MNHNS and CDR2 is SASEGT. The CDR3 bases are TGTGCCAGCAGTGAAGCCCAGACCTACGAGCAGTACTTC. Residues: CASSEAQTYEQYF.

The chain couples TRBV29-1 to TRBJ1-1; D is undetermined. V was trimmed by 1 base and J by 1 base, leaving 10 bases between them. Germline V gives CDR1 SQVTM, CDR2 ANQGSEA. This CDR3 spans 14 amino acids. The CDR3 is CSVEVGGSNTEAFF. In nucleotides, the CDR3 is TGCAGCGTTGAAGTCGGCGGATCGAACACTGAAGCTTTCTTT.